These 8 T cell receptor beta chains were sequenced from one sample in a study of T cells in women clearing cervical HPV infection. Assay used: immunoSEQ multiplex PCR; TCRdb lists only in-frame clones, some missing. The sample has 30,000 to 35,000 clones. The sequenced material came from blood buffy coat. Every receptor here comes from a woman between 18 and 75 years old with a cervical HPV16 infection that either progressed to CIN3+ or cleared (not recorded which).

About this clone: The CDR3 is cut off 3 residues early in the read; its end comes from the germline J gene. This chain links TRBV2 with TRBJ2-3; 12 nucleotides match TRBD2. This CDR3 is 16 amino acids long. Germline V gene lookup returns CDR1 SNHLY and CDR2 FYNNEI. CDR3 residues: CASSEGLAGGPETQYF. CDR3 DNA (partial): TGTGCCAGCAGTGAAGGGCTAGCGGGGGGGCCTGAGACG.

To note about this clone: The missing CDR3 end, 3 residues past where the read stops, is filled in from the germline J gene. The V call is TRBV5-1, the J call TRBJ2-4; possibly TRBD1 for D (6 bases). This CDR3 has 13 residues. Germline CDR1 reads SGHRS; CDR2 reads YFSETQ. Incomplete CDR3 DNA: TGCGCCAGCAGCCGTTCGCAGGGGTTGATT. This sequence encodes CASSRSQGLI. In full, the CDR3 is CASSRSQGLIQYF.

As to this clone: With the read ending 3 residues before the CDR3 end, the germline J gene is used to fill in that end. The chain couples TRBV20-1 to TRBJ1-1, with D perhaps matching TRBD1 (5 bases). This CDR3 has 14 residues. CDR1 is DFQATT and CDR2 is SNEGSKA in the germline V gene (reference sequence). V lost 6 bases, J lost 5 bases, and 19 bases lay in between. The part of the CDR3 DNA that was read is TGCAGTGCCCTCGGGGGTCCGACGAGGACTGAA. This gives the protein CSALGGPTRTE. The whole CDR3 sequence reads CSALGGPTRTEAFF.

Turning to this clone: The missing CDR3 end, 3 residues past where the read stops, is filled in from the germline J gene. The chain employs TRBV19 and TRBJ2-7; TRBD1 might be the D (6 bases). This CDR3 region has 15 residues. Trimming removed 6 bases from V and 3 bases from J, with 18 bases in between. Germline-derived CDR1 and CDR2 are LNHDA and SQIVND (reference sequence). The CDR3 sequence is CASRHTGSTIYEQYF. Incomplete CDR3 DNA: TGTGCCAGTAGGCATACAGGGTCTACGATCTACGAG. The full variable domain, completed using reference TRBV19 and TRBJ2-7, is DGGITQSPKYLFRKEGQNVTLSCEQNLNHDAMYWYRQDPGQGLRLIYYSQIVNDFQKGDIAEGYSVSREKKESFPLTVTSAQKNPTAFYLCASRHTGSTIYEQYFGPGTRLTVT.

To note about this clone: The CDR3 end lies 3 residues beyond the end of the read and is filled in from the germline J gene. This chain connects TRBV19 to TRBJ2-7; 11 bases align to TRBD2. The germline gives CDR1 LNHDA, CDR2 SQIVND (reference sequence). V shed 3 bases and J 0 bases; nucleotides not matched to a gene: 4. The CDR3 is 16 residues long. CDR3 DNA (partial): TGTGCCAGTAGTATTGGGGGGACTAGCGGCTCCTACGAG. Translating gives CASSIGGTSGSYE. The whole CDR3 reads CASSIGGTSGSYEQYF.

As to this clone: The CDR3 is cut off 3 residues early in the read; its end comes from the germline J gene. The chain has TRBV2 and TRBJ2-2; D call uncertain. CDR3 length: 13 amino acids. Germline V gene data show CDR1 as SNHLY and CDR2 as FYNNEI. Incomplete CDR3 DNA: TGTGCCAGCTCCCCTGCCTATAATTCGCCG. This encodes CASSPAYNSP. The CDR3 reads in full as CASSPAYNSPLFF.

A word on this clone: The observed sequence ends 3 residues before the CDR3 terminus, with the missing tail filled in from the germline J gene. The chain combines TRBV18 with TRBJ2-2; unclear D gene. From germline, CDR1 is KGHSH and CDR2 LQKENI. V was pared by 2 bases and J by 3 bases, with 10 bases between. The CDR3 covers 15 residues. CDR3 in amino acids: CASSPRADHTGELFF. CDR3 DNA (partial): TGTGCCAGCTCACCAAGGGCTGATCACACCGGGGAG.

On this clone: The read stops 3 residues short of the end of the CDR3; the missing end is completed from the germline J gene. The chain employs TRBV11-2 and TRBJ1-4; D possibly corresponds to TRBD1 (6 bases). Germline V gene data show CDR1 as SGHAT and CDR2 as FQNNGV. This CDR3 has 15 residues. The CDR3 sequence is CASSLDPGQNSPLFF. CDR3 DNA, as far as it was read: TGTGCCAGCAGCTTAGACCCGGGACAAAATTCACCA.